This T cell receptor (beta chain) was found in a study of blood T cell repertoires in COVID-19. Looking at the study overall: Sites across the United States, Italy and Spain contributed samples from acute and convalescent COVID-19. T cells, B-cell-depleted T cells, or PBMCs supplied cDNA or gDNA.

Germline trimming cut 5 bases from V and 6 bases from J; bases unmatched to any gene: 7. From germline, CDR1 is SGHVS and CDR2 FNYEAQ. The CDR3 covers 14 residues. Under the authors' procedure: Amplification of reference gene primers was used by the study to estimate nucleated cell counts. Clones were read by immunoSEQ multiplex PCR, and TCRdb kept only the in-frame ones, dropping some. V, J and clone size are taken as reported in that table, and D and trimming were inferred from the DNA itself. The table shows some 38,000 clones, with less than 90% occurring only once. This chain connects TRBV7-6 to TRBJ1-1; 9 bases are shared with TRBD1. The specimen sequenced was peripheral blood. This clonotype originated in a man between 65 and 80 years old with acute or convalescent COVID-19. The CDR3: CASSRGTGISEAFF. The CDR3 bases are TGTGCCAGCAGCCGAGGGACAGGGATCTCTGAAGCTTTCTTT.